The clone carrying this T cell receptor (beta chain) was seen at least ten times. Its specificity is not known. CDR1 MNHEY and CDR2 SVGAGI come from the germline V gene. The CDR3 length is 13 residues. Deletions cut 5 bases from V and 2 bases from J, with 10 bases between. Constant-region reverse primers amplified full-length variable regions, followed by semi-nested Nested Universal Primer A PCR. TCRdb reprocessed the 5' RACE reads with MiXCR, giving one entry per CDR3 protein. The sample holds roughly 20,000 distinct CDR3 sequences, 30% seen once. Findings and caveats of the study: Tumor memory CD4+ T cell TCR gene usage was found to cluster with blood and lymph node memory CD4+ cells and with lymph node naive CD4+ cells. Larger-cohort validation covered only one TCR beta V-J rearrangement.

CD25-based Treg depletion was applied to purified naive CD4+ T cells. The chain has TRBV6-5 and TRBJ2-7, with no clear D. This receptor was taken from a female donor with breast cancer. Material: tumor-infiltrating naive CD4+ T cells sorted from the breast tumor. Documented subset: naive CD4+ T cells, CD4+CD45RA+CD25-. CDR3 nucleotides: TGTGCCAGCAGTCGTAGCATGACCTACGAGCAGTACTTC. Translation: CASSRSMTYEQYF.